Each of the 7 T cell receptor beta chains below was sequenced from the same sample in a study of blood T cell repertoires in COVID-19. Data came from immunoSEQ multiplex PCR; TCRdb stores just in-frame clones and leaves some out. The repertoire holds approximately 170,000 clones, with 75% to 90% as singletons. Input material: peripheral blood. Receptors were obtained from a human donor in a cohort sampled during active COVID-19.

CDR3: CASSLVGGAGTEAFF. The CDR3 coding sequence is TGCGCCAGCAGCTTGGTGGGAGGGGCAGGAACTGAAGCTTTCTTT. The rearrangement uses TRBV5-1 and TRBJ1-1; a possible D gene is TRBD1 (5 bases). Trimming left V 0 bases short and J 5 bases short, with 14 bases between. This CDR3 is built from 15 residues. The germline V gene encodes CDR1 SGHRS and CDR2 YFSETQ.

This clone was recorded only once. The chain couples TRBV27 to TRBJ1-2, with D maybe TRBD1 (6 bases). Trimming left V 7 bases short and J 6 bases short, with 15 bases between. The CDR3 runs to 13 residues. Germline CDR1 reads MNHEY; CDR2 reads SMNVEV (reference sequence). The CDR3 DNA reads as TGTGCCAGCAAGGGAGGGGGGTACAATGGCTACACCTTC. Amino acids: CASKGGGYNGYTF.

The chain recombines TRBV6-2 or TRBV6-3 with TRBJ2-7; D call uncertain. V lost 2 bases to trimming and J lost 2 bases, with 16 bases between them. The CDR3 length is 16 residues. CDR1 is MNHEY, CDR2 SVGEGT, per germline. DNA of the CDR3: TGTGCCAGCAGTTACACAGCACCCAGAAGTACCTACGAGCAGTACTTC. Its translation is CASSYTAPRSTYEQYF.

The chain is built from TRBV27 and TRBJ2-5; tentatively, D is TRBD2 (6 bases). CDR1 is MNHEY, CDR2 SMNVEV, per germline (reference sequence). CDR3 length equals 10 residues. With 8 bases removed from V and 6 bases from J, the gap between germline ends came to 7 bases. CDR3 in amino acids: CASGGKTQYF. The CDR3 DNA sequence: TGTGCCAGCGGGGGGAAGACCCAGTACTTC.

The chain is built from TRBV9 and TRBJ2-2; 7 bases are a match to TRBD1. Germline CDR1 reads SGDLS; CDR2 reads YYNGEE. The CDR3 consists of 17 residues. After removal of 5 bases from V and 0 bases from J, the junction contained 10 bases not matched to a gene. The CDR3 loop is CASSRSGQRSNTGELFF. In DNA form, the CDR3 reads TGTGCCAGCAGTCGCTCGGGACAGAGATCGAACACCGGGGAGCTGTTTTTT.

The chain recombines TRBV6-5 with TRBJ2-3; D gene ambiguous. The CDR3 totals 15 residues. Between the trimmed V and J ends, which lost 5 bases and 4 bases, there was a span of 16 bases. Germline V gives CDR1 MNHEY, CDR2 SVGAGI. This CDR3 is CASSPRPSNSDTQYF. The CDR3 DNA follows: TGTGCCAGCAGTCCCCGTCCCTCTAACTCAGATACGCAGTATTTT.

The gene calls are TRBV21-1 and TRBJ1-2. TRBV21-1 is shown as a pseudogene. The CDR3 is 17 residues long. The CDR3 coding sequence is TGTGCCAGCAGCAAAGAAAAAGGGGTCAGGGAGGATTATGGCTACACCTTC. This sequence encodes CASSKEKGVREDYGYTF.